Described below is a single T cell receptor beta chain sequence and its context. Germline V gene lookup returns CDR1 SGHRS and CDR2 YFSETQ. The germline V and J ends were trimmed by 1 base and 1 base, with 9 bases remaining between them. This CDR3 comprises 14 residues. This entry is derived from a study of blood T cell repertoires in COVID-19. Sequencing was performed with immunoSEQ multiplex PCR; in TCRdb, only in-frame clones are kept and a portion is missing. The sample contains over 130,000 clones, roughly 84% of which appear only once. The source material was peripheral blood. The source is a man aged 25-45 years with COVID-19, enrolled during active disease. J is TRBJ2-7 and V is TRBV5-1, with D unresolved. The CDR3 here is CASSLLQNSYEQYF. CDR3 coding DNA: TGCGCCAGCAGCTTGTTACAGAATTCCTACGAGCAGTACTTC. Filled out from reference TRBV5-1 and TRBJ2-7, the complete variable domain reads KAGVTQTPRYLIKTRGQQVTLSCSPISGHRSVSWYQQTPGQGLQFLFEYFSETQRNKGNFPGRFSGRQFSNSRSEMNVSTLELGDSALYLCASSLLQNSYEQYFGPGTRLTVT.